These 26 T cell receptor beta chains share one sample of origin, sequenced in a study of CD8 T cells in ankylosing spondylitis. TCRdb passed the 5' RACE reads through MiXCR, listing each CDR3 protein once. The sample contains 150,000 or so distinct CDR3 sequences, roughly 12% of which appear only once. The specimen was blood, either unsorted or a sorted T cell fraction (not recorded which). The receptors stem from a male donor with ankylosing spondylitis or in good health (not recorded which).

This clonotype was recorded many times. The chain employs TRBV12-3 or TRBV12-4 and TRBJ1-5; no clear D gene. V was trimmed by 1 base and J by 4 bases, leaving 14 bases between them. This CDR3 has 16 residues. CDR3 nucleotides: TGTGCCAGCAGTTTAGGTAATGTAGGGAGTAATCAGCCCCAGCATTTT. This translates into CASSLGNVGSNQPQHF.

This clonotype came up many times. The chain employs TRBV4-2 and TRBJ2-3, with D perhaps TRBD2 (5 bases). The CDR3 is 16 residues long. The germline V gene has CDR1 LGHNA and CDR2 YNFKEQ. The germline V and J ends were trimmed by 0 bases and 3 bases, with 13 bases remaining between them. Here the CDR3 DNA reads TGTGCCAGCAGCCAAGATTGGCGGACTGCGACAGATACGCAGTATTTT. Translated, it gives CASSQDWRTATDTQYF.

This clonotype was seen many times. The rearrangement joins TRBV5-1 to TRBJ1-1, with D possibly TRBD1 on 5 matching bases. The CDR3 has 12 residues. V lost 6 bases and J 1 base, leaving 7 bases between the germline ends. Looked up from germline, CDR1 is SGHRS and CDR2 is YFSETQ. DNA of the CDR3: TGCGCCAGCACAGGGCAGAACACTGAAGCTTTCTTT. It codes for CASTGQNTEAFF.

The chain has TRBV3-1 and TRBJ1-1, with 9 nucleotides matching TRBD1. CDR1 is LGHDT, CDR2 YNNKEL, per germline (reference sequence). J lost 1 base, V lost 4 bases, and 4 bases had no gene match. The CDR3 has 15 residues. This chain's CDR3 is CASSRNRGPNTEAFF. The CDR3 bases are TGTGCCAGCAGCCGAAACAGGGGGCCGAACACTGAAGCTTTCTTT.

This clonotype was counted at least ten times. CDR3 protein: CASSGFRGTGLGRYTF. The CDR3 DNA sequence: TGTGCCAGCAGTGGGTTCCGCGGGACAGGACTCGGACGCTACACCTTC. V gene TRBV27 combines with J gene TRBJ1-2, with 8 nucleotides matching TRBD1. Germline trimming cut 5 bases from V and 9 bases from J; bases unmatched to any gene: 17. The germline V gene has CDR1 MNHEY and CDR2 SMNVEV (reference sequence). This CDR3 is built from 16 residues.

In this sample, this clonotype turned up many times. In DNA form, the CDR3 reads TGCAGCGTCGCCAGCGGGTCGAACACCGGGGAGCTGTTTTTT. It specifies CSVASGSNTGELFF. This chain joins TRBV29-1 and TRBJ2-2; the D gene is possibly TRBD2 (6 bases). The CDR3 has 14 amino acids. V shed 6 bases and J shed 0 bases, with 11 bases lying between them. CDR1 is SQVTM and CDR2 is ANQGSEA in the germline V gene.

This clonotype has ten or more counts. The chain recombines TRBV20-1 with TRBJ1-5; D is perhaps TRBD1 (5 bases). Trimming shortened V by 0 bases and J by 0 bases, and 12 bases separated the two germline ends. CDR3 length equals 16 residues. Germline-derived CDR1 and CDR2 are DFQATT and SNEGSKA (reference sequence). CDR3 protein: CSARDGAGYSNQPQHF. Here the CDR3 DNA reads TGCAGTGCTAGAGATGGGGCAGGGTATAGCAATCAGCCCCAGCATTTT.

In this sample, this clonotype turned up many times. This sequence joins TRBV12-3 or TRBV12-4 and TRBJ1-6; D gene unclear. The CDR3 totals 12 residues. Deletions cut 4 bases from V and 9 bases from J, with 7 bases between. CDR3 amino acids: CASSSLGSPLHF. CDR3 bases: TGTGCCAGCAGTTCCCTGGGTTCACCCCTCCACTTT.

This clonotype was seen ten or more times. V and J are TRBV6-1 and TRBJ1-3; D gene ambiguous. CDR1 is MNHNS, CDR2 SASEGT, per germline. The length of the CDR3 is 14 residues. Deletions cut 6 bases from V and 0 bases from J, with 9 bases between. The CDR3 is CASRLRASGNTIYF. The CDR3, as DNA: TGTGCCAGCAGACTCCGGGCCTCTGGAAACACCATATATTTT.

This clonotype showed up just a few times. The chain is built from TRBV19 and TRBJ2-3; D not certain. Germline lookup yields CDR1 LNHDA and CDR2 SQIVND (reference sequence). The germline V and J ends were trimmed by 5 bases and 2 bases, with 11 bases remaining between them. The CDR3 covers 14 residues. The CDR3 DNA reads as TGTGCCAGTAGTCCACGATTTACCACAGATACGCAGTATTTT. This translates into CASSPRFTTDTQYF.

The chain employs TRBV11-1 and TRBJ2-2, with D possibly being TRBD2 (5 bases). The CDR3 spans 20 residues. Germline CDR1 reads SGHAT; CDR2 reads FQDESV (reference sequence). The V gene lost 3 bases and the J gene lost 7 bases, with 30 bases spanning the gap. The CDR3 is CASSFSADWFVEGRVGELFF. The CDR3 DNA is TGTGCCAGCAGCTTTTCCGCTGACTGGTTTGTTGAGGGTCGTGTCGGGGAGCTGTTTTTT.

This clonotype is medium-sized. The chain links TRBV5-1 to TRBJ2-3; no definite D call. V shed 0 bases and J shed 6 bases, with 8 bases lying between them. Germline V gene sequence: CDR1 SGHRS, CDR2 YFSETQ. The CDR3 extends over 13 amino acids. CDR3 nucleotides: TGCGCCAGCAGCTTGGAACCCGCTGATACGCAGTATTTT. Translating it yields CASSLEPADTQYF.

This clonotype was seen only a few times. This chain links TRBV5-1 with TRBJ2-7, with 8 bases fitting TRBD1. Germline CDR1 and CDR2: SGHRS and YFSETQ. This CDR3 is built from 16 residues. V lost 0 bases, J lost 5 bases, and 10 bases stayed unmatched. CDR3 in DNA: TGCGCCAGCAGCTTGGGAGCCAGGGGGCTAATCAACGAGCAGTACTTC. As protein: CASSLGARGLINEQYF.

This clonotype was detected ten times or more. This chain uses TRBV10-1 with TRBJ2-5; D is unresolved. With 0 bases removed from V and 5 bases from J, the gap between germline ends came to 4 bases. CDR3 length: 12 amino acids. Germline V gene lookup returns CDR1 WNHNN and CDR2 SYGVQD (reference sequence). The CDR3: CASSESSETQYF. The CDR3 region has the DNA TGCGCCAGCAGTGAGTCGTCCGAGACCCAGTACTTC.

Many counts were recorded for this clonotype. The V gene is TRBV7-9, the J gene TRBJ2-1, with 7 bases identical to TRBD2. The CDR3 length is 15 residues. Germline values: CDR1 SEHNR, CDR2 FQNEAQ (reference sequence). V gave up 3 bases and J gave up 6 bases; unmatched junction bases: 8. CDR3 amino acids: CASSFQSSGFNEQFF. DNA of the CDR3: TGTGCCAGCAGCTTTCAGTCTAGCGGTTTCAATGAGCAGTTCTTC.

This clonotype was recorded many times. The DNA for the CDR3 is TGCAGCGTGGGACAGCGCTCTGGCGAGCAGTACTTC. Translated, it gives CSVGQRSGEQYF. The chain is built from TRBV29-1 and TRBJ2-7; 7 bases align to TRBD1. The germline CDR1 and CDR2 sequences are SQVTM and ANQGSEA. The CDR3 consists of 12 residues. V lost 6 bases to trimming and J lost 6 bases; unmatched junction nucleotides: 8.

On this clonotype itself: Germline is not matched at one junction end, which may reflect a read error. The CDR3 spells CVSSVSQGASQPQHF. CDR3 bases: TGTGTCAGCAGTGTAAGTCAGGGGGCGAGTCAGCCCCAGCATTTT. V gene TRBV2 combines with J gene TRBJ1-5; 8 bases match TRBD1. The CDR3 has 15 residues. Germline V gene data show CDR1 as SNHLY and CDR2 as FYNNEI.

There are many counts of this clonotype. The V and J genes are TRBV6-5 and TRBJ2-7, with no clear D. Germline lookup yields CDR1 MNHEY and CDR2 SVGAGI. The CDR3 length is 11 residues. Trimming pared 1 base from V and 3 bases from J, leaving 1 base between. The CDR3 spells CASSYYYEQYF. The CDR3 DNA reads TGTGCCAGCAGTTACTACTACGAGCAGTACTTC.

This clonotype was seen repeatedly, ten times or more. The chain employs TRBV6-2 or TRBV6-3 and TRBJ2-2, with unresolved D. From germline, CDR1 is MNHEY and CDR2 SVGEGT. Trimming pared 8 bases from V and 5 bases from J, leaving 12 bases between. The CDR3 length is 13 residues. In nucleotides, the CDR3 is TGTGCCAGCGGACCCCAAACGACCGGGGAGCTGTTTTTT. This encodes CASGPQTTGELFF.

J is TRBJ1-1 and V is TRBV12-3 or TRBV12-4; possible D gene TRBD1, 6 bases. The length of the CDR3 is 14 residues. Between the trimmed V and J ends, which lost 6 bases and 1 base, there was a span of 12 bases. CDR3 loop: CASSYTGSNTEAFF. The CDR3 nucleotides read TGTGCCAGCAGCTATACAGGGTCGAACACTGAAGCTTTCTTT.

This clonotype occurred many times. CDR3 sequence: CASNKREPYNEQFF. The DNA for the CDR3 is TGTGCCAGCAATAAGCGGGAGCCCTACAATGAGCAGTTCTTC. The rearrangement uses TRBV12-3 or TRBV12-4 and TRBJ2-1; TRBD2 matches 8 bases. V lost 7 bases and J lost 2; bases outside the gene matches: 4. The CDR3 runs to 14 residues.

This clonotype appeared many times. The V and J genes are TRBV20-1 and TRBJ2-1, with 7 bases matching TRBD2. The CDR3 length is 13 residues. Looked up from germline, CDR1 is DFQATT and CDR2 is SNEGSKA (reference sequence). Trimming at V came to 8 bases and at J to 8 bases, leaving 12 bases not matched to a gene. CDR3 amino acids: CSPSFAGDHEQFF. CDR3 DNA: TGCAGTCCTTCCTTCGCGGGGGATCATGAGCAGTTCTTC.

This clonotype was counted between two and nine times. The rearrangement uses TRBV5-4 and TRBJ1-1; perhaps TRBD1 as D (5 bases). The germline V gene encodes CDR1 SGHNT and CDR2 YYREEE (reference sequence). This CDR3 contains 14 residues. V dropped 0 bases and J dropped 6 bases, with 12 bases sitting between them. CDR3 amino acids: CASSLGPGSPEAFF. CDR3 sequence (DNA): TGTGCCAGCAGCTTGGGTCCAGGGAGCCCTGAAGCTTTCTTT.

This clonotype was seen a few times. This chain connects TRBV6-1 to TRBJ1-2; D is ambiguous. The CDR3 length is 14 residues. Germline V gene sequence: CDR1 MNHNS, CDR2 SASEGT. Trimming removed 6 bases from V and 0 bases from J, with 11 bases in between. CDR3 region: CASSVGTANYGYTF. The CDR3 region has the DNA TGTGCCAGCAGCGTCGGCACAGCTAACTATGGCTACACCTTC.

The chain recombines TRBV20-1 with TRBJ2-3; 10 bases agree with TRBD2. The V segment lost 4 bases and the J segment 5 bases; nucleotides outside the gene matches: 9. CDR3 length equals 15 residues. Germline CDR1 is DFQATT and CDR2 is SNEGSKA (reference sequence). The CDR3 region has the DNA TGCAGTGCTACTAGCGGGAGTGGTCAGGAAGATACGCAGTATTTT. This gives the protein CSATSGSGQEDTQYF.

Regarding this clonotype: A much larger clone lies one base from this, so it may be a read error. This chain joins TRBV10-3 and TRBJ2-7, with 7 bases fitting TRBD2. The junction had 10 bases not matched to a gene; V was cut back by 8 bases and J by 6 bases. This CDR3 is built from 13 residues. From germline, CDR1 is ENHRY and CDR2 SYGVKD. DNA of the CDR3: TGTGCCATCCAAAGTGCGGGGGACTGCGAGCAGTACTTC. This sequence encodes CAIQSAGDCEQYF.